The rows below give T cell receptor beta chains drawn from one sample of a study of neurological immune-mediated disorders. TCRdb analysed the 5' RACE reads with MiXCR anew, one entry per CDR3 protein. This repertoire shows over 50,000 distinct CDR3 sequences, roughly 5% found once; its top ten account for about 5.8%. Specimen: PBMCs. The receptors come from a human donor with multiple sclerosis. The donor label of this sample is uncertain. CDR3s include the opening cysteine and the closing phenylalanine or tryptophan. Each record gives: V gene, clone size, J gene, D gene, CDR3 DNA, CDR3 protein. The D gene is left open where the match is weak. Clone sizes are given selectively: once, few, many, or a class where the clone is expanded.

TRBV20-1,many,TRBJ1-5,TRBD1,TGCAGTGCCCGTGCCGGGACAGGGTTTCAGCCCCAGCATTTT,CSARAGTGFQPQHF
TRBV11-2,-,TRBJ2-7,-,-,CASSFYICSARVDGGHYEQYF
TRBV10-3,many,TRBJ1-1,TRBD1,TGTGCCATCCTGGACAGGGTGAACACTGAAGCTTTCTTT,CAILDRVNTEAFF
TRBV5-1,many,TRBJ1-1,-,TGCGCCAGCAGCTTTGGGCCCGCACGACAGGTTGAAGCTTTCTTT,CASSFGPARQVEAFF
TRBV10-3,medium-sized,TRBJ2-3,TRBD1,TGTGCCATCAAGGGCTGGAGACAGGGGGCCACAGATACGCAGTATTTT,CAIKGWRQGATDTQYF
TRBV6-1,many,TRBJ1-2,-,TGTGCCAGCATGTCCGGAAATGGCTACACCTTC,CASMSGNGYTF
TRBV5-1,many,TRBJ2-5,-,TGCGCCAGCAGCTTGCTACTAGCAAGGAAAGAGACCCAGTACTTC,CASSLLLARKETQYF
TRBV6-1,many,TRBJ1-5,-,TGTGCCAGCAAAGACAGTCCCTTTAGCAATCAGCCCCAGCATTTT,CASKDSPFSNQPQHF
TRBV5-1,many,TRBJ2-2,TRBD2,TGCGCCAGCAGCTTGCGTCCGCGAGCGGGGATTACGAACACCGGGGAGCTGTTTTTT,CASSLRPRAGITNTGELFF
TRBV20-1,many,TRBJ2-3,-,TGCAGTTCCGTTCCGATAGATACGCAGTATTTT,CSSVPIDTQYF
TRBV15,many,TRBJ2-2,-,TGTGCCACCAGCAGATCCAGGGGAACCGGGGAGCTGTTTTTT,CATSRSRGTGELFF
TRBV6-1,many,TRBJ1-1,-,TGTGCCAGCAGTGCTAGAAGTGGGGGATATGAAGCTTTCTTT,CASSARSGGYEAFF
TRBV5-1,many,TRBJ2-1,-,TGCGCCAGCAGCTTGGTGGTGGCCGGCGGCAATGAGCAGTTCTTC,CASSLVVAGGNEQFF
TRBV5-1,many,TRBJ1-2,-,TGCGCCAGCAGCTTGGTCGGGGATAACTATGGCTACACCTTC,CASSLVGDNYGYTF
TRBV16,many,TRBJ2-3,-,TGTGCCAGCAGCCTAAGGACTTCCCCAGATACGCAGTATTTT,CASSLRTSPDTQYF
TRBV24-1,many,TRBJ2-3,-,TGTGCCACCAGTGATCCCAAATCAGATACGCAGTATTTT,CATSDPKSDTQYF
TRBV4-1,many,TRBJ2-3,TRBD2,TGCGCCAGCAGCCAAGGTCGACTAGCGGGGGGGCGAGATACGCAGTATTTT,CASSQGRLAGGRDTQYF
TRBV20-1,many,TRBJ2-5,-,TGCAGTGCTAGTCAGCGACAAGAGACCCAGTACTTC,CSASQRQETQYF
TRBV20-1,many,TRBJ2-1,TRBD2,TGCAGTGCCCCGGACCCCCGGACTAGTCGAAATGAGCAGTTCTTC,CSAPDPRTSRNEQFF
TRBV5-1,many,TRBJ1-1,-,TGCGCCAGCAGCTCAACTATGAACACTGAAGCTTTCTTT,CASSSTMNTEAFF
TRBV5-1,many,TRBJ2-7,-,TGCGCCAGCAGCGGGCTGCTGAGCTCCTACGAGCAGTACTTC,CASSGLLSSYEQYF
TRBV5-1,many,TRBJ2-2,-,TGCGCCAGCAGCTTACAGGGTTGGAACACCGGGGAGCTGTTTTTT,CASSLQGWNTGELFF
TRBV9,many,TRBJ1-3,-,TGTGCCAGCAGCGTAGCCACCTGGACAGCCAGCTCTGGAAACACCATATATTTT,CASSVATWTASSGNTIYF
TRBV27,many,TRBJ1-1,-,TGTGCCAGCCTAACGAAGCGGGGAACTGAAGCTTTCTTT,CASLTKRGTEAFF
TRBV5-1,many,TRBJ2-2,TRBD2,TGCGCCAGCAGCTTGCGTTTTTTGGCTAGCGGGACTACCGGGGAGCTGTTTTTT,CASSLRFLASGTTGELFF